This TCR beta chain derives from a study of T cell responses to AZD1222 COVID-19 vaccine. Turning to the study itself: Second-dose timings of about 4 or about 12 weeks were pooled.

With respect to this clone: Its antigen is not known.

Overall study findings and caveats: Increased Spike-specific TCR breadth and depth were observed after two AZD1222 doses.

The repertoire was sequenced with immunoSEQ multiplex PCR; TCRdb's copy has only in-frame clones and lacks some. Among about 88,000 clones listed, around 90% were seen once. Germline assignment: CDR1 LGHDT and CDR2 YNNKEL (reference sequence). The CDR3 has 17 residues. V lost 4 bases, J lost 2 bases, and 17 bases lay in between. This TCR was recovered from an adult in good health. Sample: peripheral blood, taken on day 0 of AZD1222 vaccination. The chain recombines TRBV3-1 (or the pseudogene TRBV3-2) with TRBJ2-2, with D perhaps TRBD2 (6 bases). The CDR3 DNA reads TGTGCCAGCAGCCCCCGCTCTGGGGAGGCCAACACCGGGGAGCTGTTTTTT. It codes for CASSPRSGEANTGELFF.